This TCR beta chain was documented in a study of blood T cell repertoires in COVID-19. Study overall: Some COVID-19 samples were acute and others convalescent; all came from the United States, Italy and Spain.

This clone was recorded a few times. This CDR3 is 16 amino acids long. Germline-derived CDR1 and CDR2 are SGHAT and FQNNGV. Trimming pared 1 base from V and 1 base from J, leaving 12 bases between. Authors' data handling: It was from reference gene primer amplification that nucleated cell counts were estimated. The table came from immunoSEQ multiplex PCR; TCRdb's copy has only in-frame clones and leaves some out. That table gives V, J and clone size, and the DNA gave D and trimming. The table lists more than 200,000 clones, around 80% of them singletons, with just over 8.5% in the top ten. The chain couples TRBV11-2 to TRBJ2-3; TRBD2 is a possible D gene (6 bases). The sample comprised peripheral blood. The sequence was collected from a man aged 40-55 years with active or convalescent COVID-19. CDR3 residues: CASSLGGGAGTDTQYF. The CDR3 DNA follows: TGTGCCAGCAGCTTAGGGGGAGGTGCGGGCACAGATACGCAGTATTTT.